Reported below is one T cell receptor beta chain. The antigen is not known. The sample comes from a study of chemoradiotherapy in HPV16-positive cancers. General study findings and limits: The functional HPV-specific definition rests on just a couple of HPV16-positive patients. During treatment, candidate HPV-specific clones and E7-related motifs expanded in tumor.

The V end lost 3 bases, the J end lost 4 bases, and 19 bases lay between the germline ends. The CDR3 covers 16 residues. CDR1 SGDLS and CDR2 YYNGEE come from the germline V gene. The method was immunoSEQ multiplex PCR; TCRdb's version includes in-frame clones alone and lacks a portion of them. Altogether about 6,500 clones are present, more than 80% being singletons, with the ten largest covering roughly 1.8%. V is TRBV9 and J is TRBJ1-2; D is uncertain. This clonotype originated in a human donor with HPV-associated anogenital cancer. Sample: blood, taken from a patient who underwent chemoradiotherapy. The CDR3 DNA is TGTGCCAGCAGCGAGGGTGAGGGCCTCTGGCCCTATGGCTACACCTTC. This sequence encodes CASSEGEGLWPYGYTF.